Listed below are T cell receptor beta chains from one sample, sequenced in a study of glioma-infiltrating T cells after dendritic cell vaccination. Some clones are missing from TCRdb's copy, which holds only in-frame ones; the method was immunoSEQ multiplex PCR. The data show tens of thousands of clones, 80% to 90% seen once. The sample in question was blood, obtained before dendritic cell vaccination. The receptors originated from a human donor with glioblastoma. Each CDR3 is given with its conserved first and last residue. Each record gives: clone size, V gene, D gene, J gene, CDR3 protein, CDR3 DNA. A D gene is named only where the DNA matches it firmly. Only part of the rows carry a size: once, few, many, or a class if the clone is expanded.

clone size: NA
V gene: TRBV9
D gene: TRBD1
J gene: TRBJ1-2
CDR3 protein: CASSVQGANYGYTF
CDR3 DNA: TGTGCCAGCAGCGTACAGGGGGCTAACTATGGCTACACCTTC

clone size: once
V gene: TRBV4-1
D gene: NA
J gene: TRBJ2-5
CDR3 protein: CASSTTSRQQETQYF
CDR3 DNA: TGCGCCAGCAGCACTACATCTCGACAGCAAGAGACCCAGTACTTC

clone size: NA
V gene: TRBV10-3
D gene: TRBD1
J gene: TRBJ1-1
CDR3 protein: CAINPGTGVGVGNTEAFF
CDR3 DNA: TGTGCCATCAACCCGGGGACAGGGGTAGGGGTCGGGAACACTGAAGCTTTCTTT

clone size: NA
V gene: TRBV29-1
D gene: NA
J gene: TRBJ2-1
CDR3 protein: CSVASSRLYNEQFF
CDR3 DNA: TGCAGCGTTGCATCGTCCAGGCTATACAATGAGCAGTTCTTC

clone size: NA
V gene: TRBV19
D gene: TRBD2
J gene: TRBJ2-2
CDR3 protein: CASHSGGATGELFF
CDR3 DNA: TGTGCCAGTCATAGCGGGGGGGCAACCGGGGAGCTGTTTTTT

clone size: NA
V gene: TRBV2
D gene: NA
J gene: TRBJ1-4
CDR3 protein: CASSDGRFNEKLFF
CDR3 DNA: TGTGCCAGCAGTGACGGCAGGTTTAATGAAAAACTGTTTTTT

clone size: once
V gene: TRBV18
D gene: NA
J gene: TRBJ2-1
CDR3 protein: CASSPLGRGNNEQFF
CDR3 DNA: TGTGCCAGCTCACCACTTGGTCGGGGGAACAATGAGCAGTTCTTC

clone size: NA
V gene: TRBV11-3
D gene: TRBD1
J gene: TRBJ2-3
CDR3 protein: CASSLQGAFTDTQYF
CDR3 DNA: TGTGCCAGCAGCTTACAGGGGGCATTTACAGATACGCAGTATTTT

clone size: once
V gene: TRBV2
D gene: TRBD1
J gene: TRBJ2-2
CDR3 protein: CASSESTGGYTGELFF
CDR3 DNA: TGTGCCAGCAGTGAATCTACAGGGGGATACACCGGGGAGCTGTTTTTT

clone size: NA
V gene: TRBV13
D gene: TRBD2
J gene: TRBJ2-1
CDR3 protein: CASSQGLAGFEQFF
CDR3 DNA: TGTGCCAGCAGCCAGGGACTAGCGGGGTTTGAGCAGTTCTTC

clone size: NA
V gene: TRBV21-1
D gene: NA
J gene: TRBJ1-2
CDR3 protein: CASSPLGEGEYGYTF
CDR3 DNA: TGTGCCAGCAGCCCCCTGGGGGAGGGGGAATATGGCTACACCTTC

clone size: NA
V gene: TRBV5-1
D gene: TRBD1
J gene: TRBJ2-7
CDR3 protein: CASSLDGTGPYEQYF
CDR3 DNA: TGCGCCAGCAGCTTGGACGGGACAGGGCCCTACGAGCAGTACTTC

clone size: NA
V gene: TRBV9
D gene: TRBD2
J gene: TRBJ2-1
CDR3 protein: CASSALAVNYEQFF
CDR3 DNA: TGTGCCAGCAGCGCCCTAGCGGTGAATTATGAGCAGTTCTTC

clone size: NA
V gene: TRBV11-3
D gene: TRBD1
J gene: TRBJ1-2
CDR3 protein: CASSRSGTGVGYTF
CDR3 DNA: TGTGCCAGCAGTAGATCCGGGACAGGGGTTGGCTACACCTTC

clone size: once
V gene: TRBV7-2
D gene: TRBD2
J gene: TRBJ2-3
CDR3 protein: CASSLGTSGGTDTQYF
CDR3 DNA: TGTGCCAGCAGCTTGGGGACTAGCGGCGGCACAGATACGCAGTATTTT

clone size: NA
V gene: TRBV9
D gene: NA
J gene: TRBJ2-3
CDR3 protein: CASSVTGISDTQYF
CDR3 DNA: TGTGCCAGCAGCGTCACAGGGATATCAGATACGCAGTATTTT

clone size: NA
V gene: TRBV6-1
D gene: NA
J gene: TRBJ2-7
CDR3 protein: CASNEAWQGRFEQYF
CDR3 DNA: TGTGCCAGCAACGAGGCGTGGCAGGGGCGTTTCGAGCAGTACTTC

clone size: NA
V gene: TRBV6-1
D gene: TRBD1
J gene: TRBJ1-1
CDR3 protein: CASSEHTGGGTEAFF
CDR3 DNA: TGTGCCAGCAGTGAGCATACAGGGGGAGGTACTGAAGCTTTCTTT

clone size: NA
V gene: TRBV29-1
D gene: TRBD1
J gene: TRBJ1-2
CDR3 protein: CSVTAPGQGNYGYTF
CDR3 DNA: TGCAGCGTGACCGCTCCTGGACAGGGCAACTATGGCTACACCTTC

clone size: NA
V gene: TRBV7-9
D gene: NA
J gene: TRBJ2-7
CDR3 protein: CACRSYDYEQYF
CDR3 DNA: TGTGCCTGCCGGAGCTATGACTACGAGCAGTACTTC

clone size: NA
V gene: TRBV29-1
D gene: TRBD1
J gene: TRBJ2-7
CDR3 protein: CSVEGDRSGEQYF
CDR3 DNA: TGCAGCGTTGAGGGGGACAGGAGCGGAGAGCAGTACTTC

clone size: NA
V gene: TRBV6-1
D gene: TRBD2
J gene: TRBJ2-7
CDR3 protein: CASSGGTSGGLTYEQYF
CDR3 DNA: TGTGCCAGCAGTGGCGGGACTAGCGGGGGCCTTACCTACGAGCAGTACTTC

clone size: NA
V gene: TRBV4-1
D gene: TRBD1
J gene: TRBJ2-7
CDR3 protein: CASSQDRGQGADEQYF
CDR3 DNA: TGCGCCAGCAGCCAAGATCGAGGGCAGGGGGCTGACGAGCAGTACTTC

clone size: NA
V gene: TRBV6-1
D gene: NA
J gene: TRBJ2-1
CDR3 protein: CASIEGVRNEQFF
CDR3 DNA: TGTGCCAGCATCGAGGGAGTGAGGAATGAGCAGTTCTTC

clone size: NA
V gene: TRBV10-2
D gene: TRBD2
J gene: TRBJ2-7
CDR3 protein: CASTRTSGSSYEQYF
CDR3 DNA: TGCGCCAGCACCCGGACTAGCGGGAGTTCCTACGAGCAGTACTTC

clone size: NA
V gene: TRBV7-6
D gene: NA
J gene: TRBJ1-2
CDR3 protein: CASSADSAGDGYTF
CDR3 DNA: TGTGCCAGCAGCGCCGACTCCGCAGGGGACGGCTACACCTTC

clone size: NA
V gene: TRBV5-1
D gene: TRBD2
J gene: TRBJ2-1
CDR3 protein: CASSFPGGVSGGNEQFF
CDR3 DNA: TGCGCCAGCAGTTTCCCCGGAGGGGTCTCGGGGGGTAATGAGCAGTTCTTC

clone size: NA
V gene: TRBV7-2
D gene: NA
J gene: TRBJ1-2
CDR3 protein: CASSLDSQIYGYTF
CDR3 DNA: TGTGCCAGCAGTCTTGACAGCCAGATTTATGGCTACACCTTC

clone size: NA
V gene: TRBV7-8
D gene: TRBD2
J gene: TRBJ2-1
CDR3 protein: CASSLQLAGGYNEQFF
CDR3 DNA: TGTGCCAGCAGCTTACAGCTAGCGGGGGGTTACAATGAGCAGTTCTTC

clone size: NA
V gene: TRBV2
D gene: NA
J gene: TRBJ1-3
CDR3 protein: CASSLWGQNSGNTIYF
CDR3 DNA: TGTGCCAGCAGTCTTTGGGGACAAAACTCTGGAAACACCATATATTTT

clone size: NA
V gene: TRBV18
D gene: TRBD1
J gene: TRBJ2-1
CDR3 protein: CASSPPGQGGYEQFF
CDR3 DNA: TGTGCCAGCTCACCACCGGGACAGGGGGGTTATGAGCAGTTCTTC

clone size: NA
V gene: TRBV27
D gene: TRBD2
J gene: TRBJ2-5
CDR3 protein: CASSSARTSGRGETQYF
CDR3 DNA: TGTGCCAGCAGTTCGGCCCGGACTAGCGGGAGGGGAGAGACCCAGTACTTC

clone size: few
V gene: TRBV6-4
D gene: NA
J gene: TRBJ2-3
CDR3 protein: CASSAGDGPQTQYF
CDR3 DNA: TGTGCCAGCAGTGCGGGGGACGGCCCACAAACGCAGTATTTT